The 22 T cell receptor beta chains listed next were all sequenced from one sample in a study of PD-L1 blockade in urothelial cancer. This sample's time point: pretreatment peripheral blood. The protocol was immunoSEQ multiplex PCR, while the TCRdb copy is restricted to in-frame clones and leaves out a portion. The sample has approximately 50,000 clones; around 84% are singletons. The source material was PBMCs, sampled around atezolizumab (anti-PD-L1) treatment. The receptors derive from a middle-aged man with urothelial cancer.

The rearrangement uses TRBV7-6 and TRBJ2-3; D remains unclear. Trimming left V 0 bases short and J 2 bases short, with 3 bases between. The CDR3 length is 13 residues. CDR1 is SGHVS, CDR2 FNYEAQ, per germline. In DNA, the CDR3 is TGTGCCAGCAGCTTAGCCCTCACAGATACGCAGTATTTT. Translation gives CASSLALTDTQYF.

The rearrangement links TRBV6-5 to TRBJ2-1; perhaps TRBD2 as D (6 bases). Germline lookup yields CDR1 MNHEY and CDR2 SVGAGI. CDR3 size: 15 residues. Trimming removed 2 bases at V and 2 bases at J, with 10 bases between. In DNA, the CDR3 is TGTGCCAGCAGTTACAGGGAGGCCCCCTACAATGAGCAGTTCTTC. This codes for CASSYREAPYNEQFF.

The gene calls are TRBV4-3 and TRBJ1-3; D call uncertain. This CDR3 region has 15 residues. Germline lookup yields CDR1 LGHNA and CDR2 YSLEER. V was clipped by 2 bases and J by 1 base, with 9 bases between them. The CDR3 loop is CASSQQVSSGNTIYF. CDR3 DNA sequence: TGCGCCAGCAGCCAACAGGTTTCTTCTGGAAACACCATATATTTT.

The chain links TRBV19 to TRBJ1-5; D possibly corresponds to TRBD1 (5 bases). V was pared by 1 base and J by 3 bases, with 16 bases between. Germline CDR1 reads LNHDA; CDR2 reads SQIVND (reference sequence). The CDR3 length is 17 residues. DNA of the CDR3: TGTGCCAGTAGTATAGCCCCCGGTGGCAGGGTCAATCAGCCCCAGCATTTT. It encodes CASSIAPGGRVNQPQHF.

The CDR3 region is CASNHIVGSTEAFF. CDR3 DNA sequence: TGTGCCAGCAATCATATCGTGGGGAGCACTGAAGCTTTCTTT. The rearrangement uses TRBV27 and TRBJ1-1, with D unclear. V lost 7 bases and J 4 bases, leaving 16 bases between the germline ends. The CDR3 spans 14 residues. Germline lookup yields CDR1 MNHEY and CDR2 SMNVEV (reference sequence).

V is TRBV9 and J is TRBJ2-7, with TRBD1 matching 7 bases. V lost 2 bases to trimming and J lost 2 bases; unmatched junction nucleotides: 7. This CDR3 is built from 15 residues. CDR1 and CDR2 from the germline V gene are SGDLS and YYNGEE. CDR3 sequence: CASSVATGLTYEQYF. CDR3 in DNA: TGTGCCAGCAGCGTCGCGACAGGGCTTACCTACGAGCAGTACTTC.

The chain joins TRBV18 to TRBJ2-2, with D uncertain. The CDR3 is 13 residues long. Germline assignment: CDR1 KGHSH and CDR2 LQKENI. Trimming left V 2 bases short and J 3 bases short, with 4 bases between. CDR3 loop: CASSPGHTGELFF. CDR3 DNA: TGTGCCAGCTCACCAGGGCACACCGGGGAGCTGTTTTTT.

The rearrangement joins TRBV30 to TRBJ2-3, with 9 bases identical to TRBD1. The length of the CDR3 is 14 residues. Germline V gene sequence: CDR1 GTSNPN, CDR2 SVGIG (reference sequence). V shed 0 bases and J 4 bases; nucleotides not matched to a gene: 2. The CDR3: CAWSVGTGPDTQYF. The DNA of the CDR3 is TGTGCCTGGAGTGTCGGGACAGGGCCAGATACGCAGTATTTT.

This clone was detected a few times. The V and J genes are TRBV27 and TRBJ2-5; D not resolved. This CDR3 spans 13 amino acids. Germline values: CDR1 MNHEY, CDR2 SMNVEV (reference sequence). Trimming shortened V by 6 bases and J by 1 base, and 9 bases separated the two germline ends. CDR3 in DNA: TGTGCCAGCAGCCGTGTAGTCCAAGAGACCCAGTACTTC. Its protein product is CASSRVVQETQYF.

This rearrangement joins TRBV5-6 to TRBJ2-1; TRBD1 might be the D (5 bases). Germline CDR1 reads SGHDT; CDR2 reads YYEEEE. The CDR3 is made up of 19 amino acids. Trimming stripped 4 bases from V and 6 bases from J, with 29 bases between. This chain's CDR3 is CASSPWLGKGTSRGNEQFF. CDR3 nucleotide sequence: TGTGCCAGCAGCCCGTGGCTAGGGAAGGGAACTTCAAGGGGCAATGAGCAGTTCTTC.

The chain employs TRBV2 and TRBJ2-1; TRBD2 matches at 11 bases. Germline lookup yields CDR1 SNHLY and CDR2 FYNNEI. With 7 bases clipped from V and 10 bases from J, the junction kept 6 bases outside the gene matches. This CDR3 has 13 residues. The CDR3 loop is CASIGTSGGEQFF. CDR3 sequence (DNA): TGTGCCAGCATTGGGACTAGCGGAGGGGAGCAGTTCTTC. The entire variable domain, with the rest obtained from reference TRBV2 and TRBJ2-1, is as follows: EPEVTQTPSHQVTQMGQEVILRCVPISNHLYFYWYRQILGQKVEFLVSFYNNEISEKSEIFDDQFSVERPDGSNFTLKIRSTKLEDSAMYFCASIGTSGGEQFFGPGTRLTVL.

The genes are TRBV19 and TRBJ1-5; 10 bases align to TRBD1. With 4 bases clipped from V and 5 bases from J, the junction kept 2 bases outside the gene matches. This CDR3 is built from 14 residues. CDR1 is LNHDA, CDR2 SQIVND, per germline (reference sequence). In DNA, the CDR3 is TGTGCCAGTAGTAGGGGACAGGGGTATCAGCCCCAGCATTTT. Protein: CASSRGQGYQPQHF.

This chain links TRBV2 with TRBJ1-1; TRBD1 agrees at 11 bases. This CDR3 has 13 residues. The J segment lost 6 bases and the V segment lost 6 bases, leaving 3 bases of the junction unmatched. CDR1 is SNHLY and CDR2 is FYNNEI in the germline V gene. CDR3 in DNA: TGTGCCAGCAGGAGGACAGGGGGCTCTGAAGCTTTCTTT. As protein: CASRRTGGSEAFF.

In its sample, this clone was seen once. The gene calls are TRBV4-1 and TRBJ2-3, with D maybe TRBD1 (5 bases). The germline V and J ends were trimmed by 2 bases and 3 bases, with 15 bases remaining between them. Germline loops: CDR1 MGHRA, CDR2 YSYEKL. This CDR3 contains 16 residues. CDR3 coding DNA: TGCGCCAGCAGCCAAACGATAGGGGCGCGGACAGATACGCAGTATTTT. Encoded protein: CASSQTIGARTDTQYF.

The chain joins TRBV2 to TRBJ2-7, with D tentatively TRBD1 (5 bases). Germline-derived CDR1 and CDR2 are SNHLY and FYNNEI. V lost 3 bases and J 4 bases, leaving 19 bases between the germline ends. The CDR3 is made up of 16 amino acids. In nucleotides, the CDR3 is TGTGCCAGCAGTGATTCCCTGTCAGGGCAAGGGTACGAGCAGTACTTC. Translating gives CASSDSLSGQGYEQYF.

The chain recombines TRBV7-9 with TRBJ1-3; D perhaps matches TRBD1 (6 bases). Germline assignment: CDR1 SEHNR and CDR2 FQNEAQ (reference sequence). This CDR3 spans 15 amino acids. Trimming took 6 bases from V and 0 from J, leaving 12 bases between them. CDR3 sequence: CASSNREHSGNTIYF. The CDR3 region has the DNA TGTGCCAGCAGTAACAGGGAACACTCTGGAAACACCATATATTTT.

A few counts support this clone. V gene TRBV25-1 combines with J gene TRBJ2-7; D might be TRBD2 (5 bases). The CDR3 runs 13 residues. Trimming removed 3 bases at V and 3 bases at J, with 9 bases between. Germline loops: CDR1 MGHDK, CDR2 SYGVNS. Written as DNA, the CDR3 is TGTGCCAGCAGTGAGGGAGCCATCTACGAGCAGTACTTC. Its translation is CASSEGAIYEQYF.

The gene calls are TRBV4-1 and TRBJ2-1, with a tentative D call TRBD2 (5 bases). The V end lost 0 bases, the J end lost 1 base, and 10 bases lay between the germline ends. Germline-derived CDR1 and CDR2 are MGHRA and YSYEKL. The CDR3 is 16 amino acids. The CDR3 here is CASSQDERRSYNEQFF. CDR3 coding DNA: TGCGCCAGCAGCCAAGATGAGAGGAGGTCCTACAATGAGCAGTTCTTC.

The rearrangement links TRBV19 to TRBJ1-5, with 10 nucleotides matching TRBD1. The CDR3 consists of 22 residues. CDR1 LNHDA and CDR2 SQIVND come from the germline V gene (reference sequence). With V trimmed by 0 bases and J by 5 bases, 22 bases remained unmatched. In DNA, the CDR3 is TGTGCCAGTAGTATAGATCGACTCTTCGAGTACCGGGACAGGGGACAAGATCAGCCCCAGCATTTT. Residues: CASSIDRLFEYRDRGQDQPQHF.

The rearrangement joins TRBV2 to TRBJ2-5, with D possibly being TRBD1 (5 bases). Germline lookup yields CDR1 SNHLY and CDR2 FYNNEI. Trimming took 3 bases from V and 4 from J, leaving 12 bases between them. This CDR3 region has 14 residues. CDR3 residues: CASSETLGVETQYF. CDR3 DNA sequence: TGTGCCAGCAGTGAGACCCTAGGGGTAGAGACCCAGTACTTC. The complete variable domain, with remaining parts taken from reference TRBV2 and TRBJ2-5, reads EPEVTQTPSHQVTQMGQEVILRCVPISNHLYFYWYRQILGQKVEFLVSFYNNEISEKSEIFDDQFSVERPDGSNFTLKIRSTKLEDSAMYFCASSETLGVETQYFGPGTRLLVL.

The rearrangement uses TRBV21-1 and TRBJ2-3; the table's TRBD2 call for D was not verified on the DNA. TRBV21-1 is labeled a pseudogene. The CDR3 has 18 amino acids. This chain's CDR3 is CASSHRLAGGQCTDTQYF. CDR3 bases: TGTGCCAGCAGCCACCGACTAGCGGGGGGGCAGTGCACAGATACGCAGTATTTT.

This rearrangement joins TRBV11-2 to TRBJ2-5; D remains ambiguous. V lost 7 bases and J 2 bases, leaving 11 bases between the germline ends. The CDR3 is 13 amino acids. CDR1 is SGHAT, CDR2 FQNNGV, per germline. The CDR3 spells CASKETIQETQYF. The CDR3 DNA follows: TGTGCCAGCAAGGAGACGATACAAGAGACCCAGTACTTC.